These 24 T cell receptor beta chains were all obtained from the same sample, sequenced in a study of CD8+CD57+ T cells in acquired aplastic anemia. TCR beta VDJ and CDR3 were profiled, and genomic DNA was the template. MiXCR, applied by TCRdb to the reads, yields one record per CDR3 protein. The sample has hundreds of thousands of distinct CDR3 sequences; approximately 45% are singletons. Patients picked for sequencing had shown CD8+CD57+ cell expansion detected by flow cytometry. Sequenced input: sorted CD4+, CD8+, or CD8+CD57+ T cells (not recorded which) from PBMCs. The receptors were sampled from a human donor with aplastic anemia.

In its sample, this clonotype was seen a few times. V gene TRBV11-3 combines with J gene TRBJ1-5; D call uncertain. The CDR3 loop spans 13 amino acids. The V end lost 3 bases, the J end lost 4 bases, and 7 bases lay between the germline ends. Germline CDR1 and CDR2: SGHNT and YENEEA. This CDR3 reads CASSLMGNQPQHF. DNA of the CDR3: TGTGCCAGCAGCTTGATGGGAAATCAGCCCCAGCATTTT.

The rearrangement joins TRBV7-9 to TRBJ2-1; 11 bases are a match to TRBD2. Germline V gives CDR1 SEHNR, CDR2 FQNEAQ (reference sequence). The V segment lost 7 bases and the J segment 7 bases; nucleotides outside the gene matches: 3. The CDR3 consists of 13 residues. In DNA form, the CDR3 reads TGTGCCAGCAATAGCGGGGGGGAAAATGAGCAGTTCTTC. This gives the protein CASNSGGENEQFF.

This clonotype was counted many times. The chain joins TRBV7-6 to TRBJ2-7; a weak D match, TRBD1 (6 bases). Trimming shortened V by 5 bases and J by 1 base, and 12 bases separated the two germline ends. The CDR3 length is 14 residues. From germline, CDR1 is SGHVS and CDR2 FNYEAQ. As DNA, the CDR3 is TGTGCCAGCAGCAACCGGGACATTTCCTACGAGCAGTACTTC. Amino acids: CASSNRDISYEQYF.

This clonotype was detected ten times or more. The J gene is TRBJ2-7, the V gene TRBV4-3; unclear D gene. CDR1 is LGHNA and CDR2 is YSLEER in the germline V gene. The CDR3 extends over 14 amino acids. V lost 1 base and J 3 bases, leaving 10 bases between the germline ends. The CDR3 here is CASSQGKGVYEQYF. CDR3 nucleotide sequence: TGCGCCAGCAGCCAAGGTAAAGGAGTCTACGAGCAGTACTTC.

This clonotype occurred many times. This chain connects TRBV6-6 to TRBJ2-7, with TRBD1 matching 7 bases. The CDR3 consists of 14 residues. Germline values: CDR1 MNHNY, CDR2 SVGAGI (reference sequence). The J segment lost 2 bases and the V segment lost 1 base, leaving 2 bases of the junction unmatched. The DNA of the CDR3 is TGTGCCAGCAGTTACTGGGACAGCCCCTACGAGCAGTACTTC. Residues: CASSYWDSPYEQYF.

This clonotype was picked up a small number of times. The rearrangement uses TRBV2 and TRBJ2-7; 12 bases match TRBD2. The germline gives CDR1 SNHLY, CDR2 FYNNEI. V was pared by 5 bases and J by 2 bases, with 7 bases of the junction left unmatched. The CDR3 consists of 16 residues. This chain's CDR3 is CASSSGTSGSAYEQYF. The CDR3 DNA reads as TGTGCCAGCAGTTCCGGGACTAGCGGGTCGGCCTACGAGCAGTACTTC.

The V gene is TRBV19, the J gene TRBJ2-1; D is uncertain. V was clipped by 3 bases and J by 8 bases, with 8 bases between them. This CDR3 spans 12 amino acids. CDR1 and CDR2 from the germline V gene are LNHDA and SQIVND (reference sequence). The chain's CDR3 is CASSMDADEQFF. The DNA for the CDR3 is TGTGCCAGTAGTATGGACGCGGATGAGCAGTTCTTC. Complete variable domain (other parts from reference TRBV19 and TRBJ2-1): DGGITQSPKYLFRKEGQNVTLSCEQNLNHDAMYWYRQDPGQGLRLIYYSQIVNDFQKGDIAEGYSVSREKKESFPLTVTSAQKNPTAFYLCASSMDADEQFFGPGTRLTVL.

This clonotype was counted at least ten times. The chain is built from TRBV15 and TRBJ2-7; D might be TRBD2 (6 bases). The V gene's germline CDR1 is LNHNV and CDR2 YYDKDF (reference sequence). CDR3 size: 16 residues. With 0 bases removed from V and 0 bases from J, the gap between germline ends came to 12 bases. CDR3 DNA: TGTGCCACCAGCAGAGAACCGGCGGAGGGCTCCTACGAGCAGTACTTC. Its translation: CATSREPAEGSYEQYF.

This clonotype was counted only a few times. The gene calls are TRBV14 and TRBJ2-7; D may be TRBD1 (5 bases). Germline CDR1 and CDR2: SGHDN and FVKESK. The CDR3 is 13 residues long. The germline V and J ends were trimmed by 4 bases and 5 bases, with 12 bases remaining between them. Here the CDR3 reads CASSPTTGNEQYF. CDR3 coding DNA: TGTGCCAGCAGCCCTACCACAGGAAACGAGCAGTACTTC.

The chain is built from TRBV20-1 and TRBJ2-3, with 10 bases lining up with TRBD2. The germline gives CDR1 DFQATT, CDR2 SNEGSKA (reference sequence). The V gene end was trimmed by 4 bases and the J gene end by 5 bases; junction bases not matched to a gene: 12. The CDR3 has 16 amino acids. CDR3 nucleotide sequence: TGCAGTGCTACAAGACTAGCGGGTGTAGAACAAGATACGCAGTATTTT. It codes for CSATRLAGVEQDTQYF.

The count of this clonotype is one. At one of its ends the junction is not consistent with the germline gene, which may arise from a read error. The chain links TRBV7-9 to TRBJ2-1; either TRBD1 or TRBD2 may fit D (5 bases each). CDR1 SEHNR and CDR2 FQNEAQ come from the germline V gene (reference sequence). The CDR3 loop spans 18 amino acids. CDR3 region: CASSFRDGPWVSYSEQFF. The CDR3 DNA is TGTGCCAGCAGCTTCCGGGACGGACCATGGGTTTCCTACAGTGAGCAGTTCTTC.

The V call is TRBV14, the J call TRBJ2-7; 7 bases map to TRBD1. Germline V gene data show CDR1 as SGHDN and CDR2 as FVKESK. V lost 4 bases, J lost 7 bases, and 19 bases stayed unmatched. The CDR3 is 17 residues long. The CDR3 DNA sequence: TGTGCCAGCAGCCTCCGGGACAGACGTCGGGGTGGTGGGGAGCAGTACTTC. Translation gives CASSLRDRRRGGGEQYF. Full variable domain (remainder filled in from reference TRBV14 and TRBJ2-7): EAGVTQFPSHSVIEKGQTVTLRCDPISGHDNLYWYRRVMGKEIKFLLHFVKESKQDESGMPNNRFLAERTGGTYSTLKVQPAELEDSGVYFCASSLRDRRRGGGEQYFGPGTRLTVT.

This clonotype was seen many times. The chain employs TRBV14 and TRBJ2-7, with 7 bases that match TRBD2. Germline CDR1 is SGHDN and CDR2 is FVKESK. This CDR3 is 15 amino acids long. J gave up 5 bases and V 7 bases, and 14 bases lay outside the gene matches. CDR3 bases: TGTGCCAGCAACCCTTTGGGGGGGGGATTAGACGAGCAGTACTTC. It codes for CASNPLGGGLDEQYF. Combining the CDR3 with reference TRBV14 and TRBJ2-7 gives the whole variable domain EAGVTQFPSHSVIEKGQTVTLRCDPISGHDNLYWYRRVMGKEIKFLLHFVKESKQDESGMPNNRFLAERTGGTYSTLKVQPAELEDSGVYFCASNPLGGGLDEQYFGPGTRLTVT.

V is TRBV5-1 and J is TRBJ2-7, with no clear D. The V gene lost 0 bases and the J gene lost 3 bases, with 16 bases spanning the gap. The CDR3 is made up of 16 amino acids. The germline V gene has CDR1 SGHRS and CDR2 YFSETQ. CDR3 in amino acids: CASSLEVQPSHYEQYF. DNA for the CDR3: TGCGCCAGCAGCTTGGAGGTTCAGCCTTCCCACTACGAGCAGTACTTC.

Remarks on this clonotype: A read error may explain this, as a much larger clone is one base away. This sequence joins TRBV2 and TRBJ2-7, with 7 bases that match TRBD2. The germline CDR1 and CDR2 sequences are SNHLY and FYNNEI. J gave up 2 bases and V 11 bases, and 9 bases lay outside the gene matches. This CDR3 has 13 amino acids. DNA of the CDR3: TGTGCCGGTCAGCGGGACTACCCCTACGAGCAGTACTTC. It codes for CAGQRDYPYEQYF. Supplemented by reference TRBV2 and TRBJ2-7, the full variable domain reads EPEVTQTPSHQVTQMGQEVILRCVPISNHLYFYWYRQILGQKVEFLVSFYNNEISEKSEIFDDQFSVERPDGSNFTLKIRSTKLEDSAMYFCAGQRDYPYEQYFGPGTRLTVT.

This clonotype was detected many times. This chain links TRBV25-1 with TRBJ2-1; D gene ambiguous. The CDR3 contains 13 residues. Trimming removed 1 base from V and 8 bases from J, with 9 bases in between. Germline CDR1 MGHDK, CDR2 SYGVNS. The CDR3: CASSESGLYEQFF. The CDR3 nucleotides read TGTGCCAGCAGTGAATCCGGGCTCTATGAGCAGTTCTTC.

The rearrangement joins TRBV24-1 to TRBJ2-3; 8 positions agree with TRBD2. Germline-derived CDR1 and CDR2 are KGHDR and SFDVKD. V dropped 0 bases and J dropped 1; count of bases not matched to a gene: 5. The CDR3 is 17 residues long. The CDR3 sequence: CATSDLQATSGTDTQYF. CDR3 bases: TGTGCCACCAGTGATTTGCAGGCGACTAGCGGCACAGATACGCAGTATTTT.

This clonotype was recorded at least ten times. The chain uses TRBV6-1 and TRBJ2-2; D remains unclear. The CDR3 consists of 12 residues. V dropped 6 bases and J dropped 6 bases, with 8 bases sitting between them. Germline loops: CDR1 MNHNS, CDR2 SASEGT. CDR3 DNA: TGTGCCAGCAGCCAATCGGCCGGGGAGCTGTTTTTT. It is translated as CASSQSAGELFF.

To note about this clonotype: A much larger clone lies one base from this, so it may be a read error. The V gene is TRBV5-8, the J gene TRBJ2-2, with a tentative D call TRBD1 (6 bases). The CDR3 contains 12 residues. Germline CDR1 SGHTS, CDR2 YDEGEE. The CDR3 region is CAREQGAGKLFF. In DNA form, the CDR3 reads TGTGCCAGGGAACAGGGTGCCGGGAAGCTGTTTTTT.

J is TRBJ1-2 and V is TRBV2; D gene uncertain. This CDR3 is 14 amino acids long. The germline gives CDR1 SNHLY, CDR2 FYNNEI. Trimming removed 2 bases from V and 5 bases from J, with 12 bases in between. The CDR3 reads CASSELAPGYGYTF. In nucleotides, the CDR3 is TGTGCCAGCAGTGAATTGGCTCCGGGGTATGGCTACACCTTC.

The table lists this clonotype with many counts. V gene TRBV7-2 combines with J gene TRBJ1-4; the D gene is possibly TRBD1 (6 bases). Germline V gene sequence: CDR1 SGHTA, CDR2 FQGNSA. V lost 2 bases and J lost 0, with 10 bases in between. This CDR3 contains 16 residues. CDR3 residues: CASSLFEGATNEKLFF. The CDR3, as DNA: TGTGCCAGCAGCTTATTCGAGGGGGCAACTAATGAAAAACTGTTTTTT.

The chain is built from TRBV4-1 and TRBJ2-5; the D gene is possibly TRBD1 (5 bases). The CDR3 consists of 13 residues. V gave up 3 bases and J gave up 3 bases, with 8 bases separating them. Per the germline V gene, CDR1 is MGHRA and CDR2 is YSYEKL. CDR3 coding DNA: TGCGCCAGCAGCCAGTTCAGGGAAGAGACCCAGTACTTC. As protein: CASSQFREETQYF.

This chain connects TRBV9 to TRBJ2-1; D possibly corresponds to TRBD2 (6 bases). The germline V and J ends were trimmed by 3 bases and 8 bases, with 12 bases remaining between them. CDR3 length: 13 amino acids. Germline lookup yields CDR1 SGDLS and CDR2 YYNGEE. DNA for the CDR3: TGTGCCAGCAGCGGCGGGGTTGTCTATGAGCAGTTCTTC. Protein: CASSGGVVYEQFF.

This clonotype was recorded a few times. The DNA of the CDR3 is TGTGCCAGCAGTTACTCCGTGAGGCAGGGAATTGGTGGCTACACCTTC. Translating gives CASSYSVRQGIGGYTF. The rearrangement uses TRBV6-6 and TRBJ1-2, with D perhaps matching TRBD1 (5 bases). Germline lookup yields CDR1 MNHNY and CDR2 SVGAGI (reference sequence). This CDR3 has 16 amino acids. V gave up 0 bases and J gave up 7 bases, with 18 bases separating them.